This TCR beta chain comes out of a study of T cells and Merkel cell carcinoma outcomes. General study points: Merkel cell carcinoma outcomes were reportedly predicted by repertoire and T-cell density.

Data came from immunoSEQ multiplex PCR; TCRdb stores just in-frame clones and leaves some out. The table lists 15,000 to 17,000 clones, 81% of them singletons, with approximately 8.8% in the top ten. The CDR3 length is 12 residues. Germline V gene lookup returns CDR1 SGHVS and CDR2 FNYEAQ. Trimming cost V 1 base and J 0 bases, with 0 bases left between them. Points on this clone: Its antigen is not known.

The sample taken for sequencing was tumor tissue from Merkel cell carcinoma. The TCR originated in a human donor with Merkel cell carcinoma. V is TRBV7-6 and J is TRBJ2-5; no clear D. CDR3 in DNA: TGTGCCAGCAGCTTAGACCAAGAGACCCAGTACTTC. Residues: CASSLDQETQYF.